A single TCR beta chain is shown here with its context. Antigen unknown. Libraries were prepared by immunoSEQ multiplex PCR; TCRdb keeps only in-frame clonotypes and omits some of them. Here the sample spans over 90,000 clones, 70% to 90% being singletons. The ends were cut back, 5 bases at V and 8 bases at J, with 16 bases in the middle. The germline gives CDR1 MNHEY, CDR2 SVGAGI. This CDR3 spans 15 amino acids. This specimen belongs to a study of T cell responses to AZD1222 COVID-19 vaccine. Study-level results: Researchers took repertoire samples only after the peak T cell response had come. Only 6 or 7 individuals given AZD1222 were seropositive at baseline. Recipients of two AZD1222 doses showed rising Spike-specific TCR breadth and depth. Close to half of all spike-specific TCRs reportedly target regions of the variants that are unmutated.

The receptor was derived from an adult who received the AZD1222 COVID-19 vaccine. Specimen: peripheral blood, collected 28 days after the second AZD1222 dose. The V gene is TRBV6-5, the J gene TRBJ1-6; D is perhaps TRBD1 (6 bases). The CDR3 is CASSRTAKGDSPLHF. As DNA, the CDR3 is TGTGCCAGCAGTCGGACAGCGAAGGGGGATTCACCCCTCCACTTT.